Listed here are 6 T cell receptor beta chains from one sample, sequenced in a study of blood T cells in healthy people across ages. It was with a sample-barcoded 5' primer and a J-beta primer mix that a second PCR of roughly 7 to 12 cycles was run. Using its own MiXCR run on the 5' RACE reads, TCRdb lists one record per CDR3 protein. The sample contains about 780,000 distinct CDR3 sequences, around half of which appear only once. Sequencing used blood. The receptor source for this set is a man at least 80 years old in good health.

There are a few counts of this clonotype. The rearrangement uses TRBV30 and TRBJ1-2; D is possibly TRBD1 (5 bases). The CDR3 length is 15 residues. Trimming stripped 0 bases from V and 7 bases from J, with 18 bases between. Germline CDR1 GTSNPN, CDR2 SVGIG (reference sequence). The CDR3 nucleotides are TGTGCCTGGAGTGTAATCTCTACGGCCACAGGTGGCTACACCTTC. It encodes CAWSVISTATGGYTF. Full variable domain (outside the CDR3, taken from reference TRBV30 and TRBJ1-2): SQTIHQWPATLVQPVGSPLSLECTVEGTSNPNLYWYRQAAGRGLQLLFYSVGIGQISSEVPQNLSASRPQDRQFILSSKKLLLSDSGFYLCAWSVISTATGGYTFGSGTRLTVV.

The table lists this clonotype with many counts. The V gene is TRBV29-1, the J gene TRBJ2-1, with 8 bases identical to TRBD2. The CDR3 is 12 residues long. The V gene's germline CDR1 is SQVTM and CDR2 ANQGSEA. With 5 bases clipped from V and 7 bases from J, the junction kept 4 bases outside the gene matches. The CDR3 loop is CSVFPGGNEQFF. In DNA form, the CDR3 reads TGCAGCGTTTTTCCGGGAGGGAATGAGCAGTTCTTC.

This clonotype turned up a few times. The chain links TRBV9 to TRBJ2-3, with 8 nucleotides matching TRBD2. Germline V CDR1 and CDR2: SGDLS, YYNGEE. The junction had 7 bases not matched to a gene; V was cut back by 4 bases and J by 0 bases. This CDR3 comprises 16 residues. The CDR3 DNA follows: TGTGCCAGCAGCCCATTAGCGGGAAGTAGCACAGATACGCAGTATTTT. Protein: CASSPLAGSSTDTQYF.

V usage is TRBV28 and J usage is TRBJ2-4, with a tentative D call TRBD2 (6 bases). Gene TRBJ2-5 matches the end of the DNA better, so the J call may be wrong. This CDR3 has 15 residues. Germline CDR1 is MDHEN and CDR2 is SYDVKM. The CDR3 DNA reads TGTGCCAGCAGCCCCATACTGGGGGGTCAAGAGACCCAGTACTTC. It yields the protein CASSPILGGQETQYF.

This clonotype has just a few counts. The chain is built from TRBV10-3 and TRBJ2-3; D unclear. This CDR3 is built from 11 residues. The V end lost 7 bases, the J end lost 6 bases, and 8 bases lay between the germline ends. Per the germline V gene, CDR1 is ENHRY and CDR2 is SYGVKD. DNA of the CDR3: TGTGCCATCATGCGGAGTGATACGCAGTATTTT. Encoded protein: CAIMRSDTQYF.

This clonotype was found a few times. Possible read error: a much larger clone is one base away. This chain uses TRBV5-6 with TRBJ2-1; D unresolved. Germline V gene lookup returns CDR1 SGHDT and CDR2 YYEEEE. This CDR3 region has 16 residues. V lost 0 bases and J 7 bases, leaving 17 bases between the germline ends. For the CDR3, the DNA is TGTGCCAGCAGCTTGGAGGGCGACTCATCTGTTAATGAGCAGTTCTTC. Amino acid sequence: CASSLEGDSSVNEQFF.